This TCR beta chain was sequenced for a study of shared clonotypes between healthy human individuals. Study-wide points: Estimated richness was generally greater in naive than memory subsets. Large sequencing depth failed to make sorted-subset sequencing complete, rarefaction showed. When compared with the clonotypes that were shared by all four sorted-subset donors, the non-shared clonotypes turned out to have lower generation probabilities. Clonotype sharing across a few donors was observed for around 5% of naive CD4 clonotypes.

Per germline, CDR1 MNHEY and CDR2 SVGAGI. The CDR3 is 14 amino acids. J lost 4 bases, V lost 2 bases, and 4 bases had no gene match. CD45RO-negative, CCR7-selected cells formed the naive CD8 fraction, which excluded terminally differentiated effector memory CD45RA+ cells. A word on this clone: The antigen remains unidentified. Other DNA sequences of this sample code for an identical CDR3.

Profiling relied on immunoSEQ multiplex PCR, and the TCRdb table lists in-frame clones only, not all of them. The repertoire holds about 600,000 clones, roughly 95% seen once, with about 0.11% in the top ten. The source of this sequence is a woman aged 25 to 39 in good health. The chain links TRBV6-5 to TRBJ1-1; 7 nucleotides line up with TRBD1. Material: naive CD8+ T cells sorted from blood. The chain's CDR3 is CASSYGGGITEAFF. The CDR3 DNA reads TGTGCCAGCAGTTACGGAGGGGGCATCACTGAAGCTTTCTTT.